Listed below are T cell receptor beta chains from one sample, sequenced in a study of shared clonotypes between healthy human individuals. The protocol was immunoSEQ multiplex PCR, while the TCRdb copy is restricted to in-frame clones and leaves out a portion. The sample consists of 850,000 to 1,200,000 clones, about 75% of them appearing once. The sample taken for sequencing was memory CD4+ T cells sorted from blood. These receptors were taken from a man aged 18 to 29 in good health. Each CDR3 is given with its conserved first and last residue. The D gene is left open where the match is weak. Some rows have no size entry. The others give once, few or many, or a class for an expanded clone.

clone size	V gene	D gene	J gene	CDR3 protein	CDR3 DNA
-	TRBV2	-	TRBJ2-5	CASSRDHGGQETQYF	TGTGCCAGCAGCCGGGACCACGGTGGCCAAGAGACCCAGTACTTC
-	TRBV5-6	-	TRBJ1-3	CASSLLVPSGNTIYF	TGTGCCAGCAGCTTGTTAGTACCCTCTGGAAACACCATATATTTT
-	TRBV6-5	-	TRBJ2-1	CASSYSLREQFF	TGTGCCAGCAGTTACTCGCTCCGCGAGCAGTTCTTC
few	TRBV2	-	TRBJ2-2	CASGAGTTGELFF	TGTGCCAGCGGGGCAGGAACCACCGGGGAGCTGTTTTTT
-	TRBV6-6	-	TRBJ2-7	CATQGLFYEQYF	TGTGCCACTCAGGGGCTTTTTTACGAGCAGTACTTC
few	TRBV10-3	TRBD1	TRBJ1-1	CAITGGQGMNTEAFF	TGTGCCATCACGGGCGGACAGGGCATGAACACTGAAGCTTTCTTT
-	TRBV10-3	-	TRBJ1-3	CAISESVSGNTIYF	TGTGCCATCAGTGAGTCGGTCTCTGGAAACACCATATATTTT
-	TRBV10-1	TRBD2	TRBJ2-5	CASSESGGRLQETQYF	TGCGCCAGCAGTGAGTCGGGGGGGAGGCTCCAAGAGACCCAGTACTTC
-	TRBV29-1	-	TRBJ1-1	CSAEGQMNTEAFF	TGCAGCGCCGAGGGCCAAATGAACACTGAAGCTTTCTTT
-	TRBV6-1	TRBD1	TRBJ1-6	CASSDGQGASSPLHF	TGTGCCAGCAGTGACGGTCAGGGGGCGAGTTCACCCCTCCACTTT
-	TRBV10-3	TRBD2	TRBJ2-7	CAIRETGTSGYEQYF	TGTGCCATCAGGGAGACCGGGACTAGCGGCTACGAGCAGTACTTC
-	TRBV5-6	-	TRBJ2-7	CASSLVGRAHEQYF	TGTGCCAGCAGCTTGGTGGGCAGGGCCCACGAGCAGTACTTC
-	TRBV27	-	TRBJ1-1	CASSLEIRTVNTEAFF	TGTGCCAGCAGTTTAGAAATAAGGACGGTGAACACTGAAGCTTTCTTT